This T cell receptor beta chain was observed in a study of cytomegalovirus exposure and HLA in healthy donors. Overall study findings and caveats: Several top significant clusters appeared, in a later analysis, to be linked to common viral pathogens.

This CDR3 has 16 residues. Trimming removed 2 bases from V and 0 bases from J; junction bases left unmatched: 4. Germline V gives CDR1 MNHNS, CDR2 SASEGT. Worth noting for this clone: The target antigen is unknown.

Both 60 Vbeta primers and 13 Jbeta primers went into the PCR. Method: immunoSEQ multiplex PCR; TCRdb's copy keeps in-frame clones and lacks some. The sample holds approximately 190,000 clones, 82% seen once. Sequenced: PBMCs. The sequence was collected from a woman younger than 30 in good health and CMV-seronegative. The chain is built from TRBV6-1 and TRBJ2-3; 8 positions agree with TRBD1. The CDR3 loop reads CASSEQGAASTDTQYF. The DNA for the CDR3 is TGTGCCAGCAGTGAACAGGGGGCGGCTAGCACAGATACGCAGTATTTT.